This TCR beta chain came from a study of blood T cell repertoires in COVID-19. Overall study: Specimens from acute and convalescent COVID-19 originated in the United States, Italy and Spain.

The assay was immunoSEQ multiplex PCR, and TCRdb's table has in-frame clones only and misses some. This sample has under 150,000 clones, with approximately 81% found just once. CDR3 length: 14 amino acids. The J segment lost 10 bases and the V segment lost 3 bases, leaving 7 bases of the junction unmatched. Germline V gives CDR1 SNHLY, CDR2 FYNNEI. The sample taken for sequencing was peripheral blood. The J gene is TRBJ2-1, the V gene TRBV2, with 9 bases identical to TRBD1. This clonotype was sampled from a man aged 45-60 years with acute or convalescent COVID-19. The chain's CDR3 is CASSEGTGIGEQFF. The CDR3 nucleotides read TGTGCCAGCAGTGAGGGGACAGGGATCGGGGAGCAGTTCTTC. The full variable domain, its missing parts supplied by reference TRBV2 and TRBJ2-1, is EPEVTQTPSHQVTQMGQEVILRCVPISNHLYFYWYRQILGQKVEFLVSFYNNEISEKSEIFDDQFSVERPDGSNFTLKIRSTKLEDSAMYFCASSEGTGIGEQFFGPGTRLTVL.